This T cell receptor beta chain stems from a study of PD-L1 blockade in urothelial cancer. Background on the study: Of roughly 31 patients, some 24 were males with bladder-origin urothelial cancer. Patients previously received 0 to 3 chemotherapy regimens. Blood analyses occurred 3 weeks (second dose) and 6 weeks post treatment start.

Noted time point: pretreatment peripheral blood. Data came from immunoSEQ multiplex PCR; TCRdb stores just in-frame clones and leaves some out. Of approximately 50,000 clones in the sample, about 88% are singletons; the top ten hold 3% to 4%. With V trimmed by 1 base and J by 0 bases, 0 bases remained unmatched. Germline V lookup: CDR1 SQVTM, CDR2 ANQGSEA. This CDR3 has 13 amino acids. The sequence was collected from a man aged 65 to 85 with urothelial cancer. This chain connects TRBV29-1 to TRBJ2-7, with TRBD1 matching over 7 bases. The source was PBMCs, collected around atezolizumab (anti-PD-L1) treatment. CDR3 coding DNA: TGCAGCGTTGAAGCAGGGGGCTCCTACGAGCAGTACTTC. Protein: CSVEAGGSYEQYF.